The 29 T cell receptor beta chains reported below all come from one sample, sequenced in a study of T-cell reconstitution after alpha-beta-depleted transplantation in children (dated by TCRdb to about 2016). Libraries were constructed by PCR. Sequencing instrument: Illumina HiSeq 2500. To normalize quantification of the TCRbeta repertoire, the TCR libraries were built with molecular barcoding that relied on unique molecular identifiers. In TCRdb, the public reads were trimmed at Q25 with fastp and aligned with MiXCR, with productive beta chains retained. Merged by CDR3 protein, the rows form single entries marked with the most common genes and DNA. The sample contains about 610,000 distinct CDR3 sequences, about 10% of them found a single time. The ten largest clones take up about 4% of the sample. This specimen consisted of PBMCs from the stem cell graft donor, obtained from the stem cell graft. The source of these receptors is a human donor who donated a stem cell graft to a child with acute myeloid leukemia.

As to this clonotype: One end of the junction varies from germline; a read error may be responsible. This chain joins TRBV11-2 and TRBJ2-5; the D is unclear. Germline CDR1 reads SGHAT; CDR2 reads FQNNGV. The CDR3 sequence is 14 residues long. CDR3 DNA sequence: TGTGCCAGCAGCTTAGGCAGCTACCAACAGACCCAGTACTTC. Protein: CASSLGSYQQTQYF.

The CDR3 sequence is CASRRGLSTDTQYF. The DNA of the CDR3 is TGTGCCAGCAGGAGGGGTCTTAGCACAGATACGCAGTATTTT. J is TRBJ2-3 and V is TRBV7-2; possibly TRBD1 or TRBD2 for D (5 bases each). Trimming took off 6 bases at V and 0 bases at J, with 10 bases between the two ends. The CDR3 extends over 14 amino acids. Germline V gene data show CDR1 as SGHTA and CDR2 as FQGNSA.

This clonotype was seen only a few times. The chain recombines TRBV7-9 with TRBJ1-1; D possibly corresponds to TRBD1 (5 bases). V lost 5 bases, J lost 4 bases, and 17 bases lay in between. Per germline, CDR1 SEHNR and CDR2 FQNEAQ (reference sequence). The CDR3 consists of 15 residues. The CDR3 region is CASSPHWERGTEAFF. The CDR3 bases are TGTGCCAGCAGCCCCCATTGGGAGAGGGGCACTGAAGCTTTCTTT.

In its sample, this clonotype was seen many times. The V and J genes are TRBV7-6 and TRBJ1-3; possibly TRBD1 for D (5 bases). The germline V gene has CDR1 SGHVS and CDR2 FNYEAQ. The CDR3 length is 13 residues. V lost 8 bases and J 0 bases, leaving 8 bases between the germline ends. Here the CDR3 reads CASGRGSGNTIYF. CDR3 coding DNA: TGTGCCAGCGGAAGGGGCTCTGGAAACACCATATATTTT. The variable domain in full, completed from reference TRBV7-6 and TRBJ1-3, reads GAGVSQSPRYKVTKRGQDVALRCDPISGHVSLYWYRQALGQGPEFLTYFNYEAQQDKSGLPNDRFSAERPEGSISTLTIQRTEQRDSAMYRCASGRGSGNTIYFGEGSWLTVV.

This clonotype appeared many times. This chain connects TRBV12-3 or TRBV12-4 to TRBJ2-1; D possibly uses TRBD1 or TRBD2 (6 bases each). The V end lost 6 bases, the J end lost 5 bases, and 23 bases lay between the germline ends. The CDR3 is 17 residues long. CDR3 region: CASSSRPGLGANNEQFF. For the CDR3, the DNA is TGTGCCAGCAGCTCCAGGCCGGGACTGGGGGCCAACAATGAGCAGTTCTTC.

This clonotype occurred a few times. The chain carries TRBV18 and TRBJ2-2; 12 bases line up with TRBD2. After removal of 2 bases from V and 6 bases from J, the junction contained 4 bases not matched to a gene. In germline, CDR1 is KGHSH, CDR2 LQKENI. The CDR3 is 16 amino acids. The CDR3 loop is CASSPLTSGSPGELFF. The CDR3, as DNA: TGTGCCAGCTCACCATTGACTAGCGGGAGCCCCGGGGAGCTGTTTTTT.

The sample holds a few counts of this clonotype. V and J are TRBV7-2 and TRBJ2-7, with TRBD2 identical over 9 bases. The CDR3 totals 15 residues. V shed 5 bases, J shed 4 bases, and the junction held 9 bases outside the gene matches. The germline V gene encodes CDR1 SGHTA and CDR2 FQGNSA. CDR3 nucleotide sequence: TGTGCCAGCAGCCCCGGATCTAGCGGGGTTTACGAGCAGTACTTC. Encoded protein: CASSPGSSGVYEQYF.

The CDR3 sequence: CASAAGTGIAEQYF. Here the CDR3 DNA reads TGTGCCAGCGCAGCCGGGACAGGGATCGCCGAGCAGTACTTC. The V and J genes are TRBV28 and TRBJ2-7; 9 bases align to TRBD1. The CDR3 runs to 14 residues. The junction had 11 bases not matched to a gene; V was cut back by 8 bases and J by 6 bases. Germline assignment: CDR1 MDHEN and CDR2 SYDVKM.

This clonotype was observed a few times. This chain connects TRBV12-3 or TRBV12-4 to TRBJ2-3; 9 bases agree with TRBD2. The CDR3 sequence is 18 residues long. Trimming at V came to 7 bases and at J to 3 bases, leaving 17 bases not matched to a gene. The CDR3 spells CASTPGGSGRIRTDTQYF. CDR3 sequence (DNA): TGTGCCAGCACTCCTGGGGGTAGCGGGAGAATTAGGACAGATACGCAGTATTTT.

This clonotype appeared a few times. The chain is built from TRBV30 and TRBJ1-2, with TRBD1 identical over 8 bases. The germline CDR1 and CDR2 sequences are GTSNPN and SVGIG (reference sequence). V lost 0 bases, J lost 4 bases, and 1 base stayed unmatched. This CDR3 comprises 13 residues. The CDR3 region is CAWSVGQGYGYTF. The CDR3 nucleotides are TGTGCCTGGAGTGTAGGACAGGGCTATGGCTACACCTTC.

The chain carries TRBV20-1 and TRBJ2-1, with 11 bases fitting TRBD2. V dropped 1 base and J dropped 12; count of bases not matched to a gene: 11. The germline V gene encodes CDR1 DFQATT and CDR2 SNEGSKA (reference sequence). The CDR3 covers 15 residues. The CDR3: CSARGGTSGPPLQFF. In DNA, the CDR3 is TGCAGTGCTAGAGGTGGGACTAGCGGCCCCCCTTTGCAGTTCTTC.

This clonotype was observed a handful of times. The rearrangement uses TRBV6-2 or TRBV6-3 and TRBJ1-1; D gene uncertain. Trimming shortened V by 2 bases and J by 0 bases, and 7 bases separated the two germline ends. The CDR3 covers 14 residues. Looked up from germline, CDR1 is MNHEY and CDR2 is SVGEGT. CDR3 nucleotides: TGTGCCAGCAGTTACCTGACGGTGAACACTGAAGCTTTCTTT. This translates into CASSYLTVNTEAFF.

The chain is built from TRBV27 and TRBJ1-6, with D possibly being TRBD1 (5 bases). The CDR3 sequence is 15 residues long. The germline gives CDR1 MNHEY, CDR2 SMNVEV (reference sequence). The CDR3 DNA reads as TGTGCTATACGTGGGGGGAGCTCCTATAATTCACCCCTCCACTTT. This sequence encodes CAIRGGSSYNSPLHF.

The chain joins TRBV12-3 or TRBV12-4 to TRBJ2-7; perhaps TRBD2 as D (6 bases). V lost 3 bases and J lost 1, with 13 bases in between. The CDR3 consists of 15 residues. The CDR3 loop is CASSFRRGWSYEQYF. The DNA for the CDR3 is TGTGCCAGCAGTTTCCGGAGGGGCTGGTCCTACGAGCAGTACTTC.

This clonotype was observed at least ten times. The rearrangement links TRBV7-2 to TRBJ2-3; 7 bases match TRBD2. Germline CDR1 SGHTA, CDR2 FQGNSA. The CDR3 totals 15 residues. Germline trimming cut 1 base from V and 2 bases from J; bases unmatched to any gene: 3. The CDR3, as DNA: TGTGCCAGCAGCTTAGAGGGACTATACACAGATACGCAGTATTTT. Its protein is CASSLEGLYTDTQYF.

This sequence joins TRBV4-2 and TRBJ1-4, with TRBD1 as a possible D gene (6 bases). This CDR3 is 16 amino acids long. Germline V lookup: CDR1 LGHNA, CDR2 YNFKEQ. With 1 base removed from V and 0 bases from J, the gap between germline ends came to 9 bases. CDR3 residues: CASSQGEGATNEKLFF. CDR3 coding DNA: TGTGCCAGCAGCCAAGGGGAGGGGGCAACTAATGAAAAACTGTTTTTT.

This clonotype was found a few times. This chain uses TRBV7-3 with TRBJ2-1; 7 positions agree with TRBD2. The CDR3 spans 14 residues. The germline CDR1 and CDR2 sequences are SGHTA and FQGTGA. J gave up 5 bases and V 5 bases, and 6 bases lay outside the gene matches. The CDR3 DNA reads TGTGCCAGCAGCCCGGGACTAAACAACAATGAGCAGTTCTTC. It is translated as CASSPGLNNNEQFF.

This clonotype came up a few times. V usage is TRBV28 and J usage is TRBJ2-3, with 12 positions matching TRBD2. Per germline, CDR1 MDHEN and CDR2 SYDVKM. V shed 6 bases, J shed 4 bases, and the junction held 5 bases outside the gene matches. The CDR3 spans 15 residues. The CDR3 reads CASRKTSGRPDTQYF. The CDR3 coding sequence is TGTGCCAGCAGGAAGACTAGCGGGAGACCAGATACGCAGTATTTT.

This clonotype was observed a few times. V gene TRBV25-1 combines with J gene TRBJ1-1; D is unclear. From germline, CDR1 is MGHDK and CDR2 SYGVNS. The CDR3 covers 14 residues. The ends were cut back, 8 bases at V and 0 bases at J, with 13 bases in the middle. Here the CDR3 reads CASEADGLNTEAFF. As DNA, the CDR3 is TGTGCCAGCGAGGCGGACGGATTGAACACTGAAGCTTTCTTT.

This clonotype was found once. V and J are TRBV10-3 and TRBJ2-7; the match to TRBD2 covers 11 bases. This CDR3 is built from 15 residues. The trim removed 5 bases at V and 3 bases at J, leaving 6 bases unmatched. Germline CDR1 is ENHRY and CDR2 is SYGVKD. The CDR3 spells CAISNPTSGSYEQYF. The CDR3 coding sequence is TGTGCCATCAGTAACCCTACTAGCGGGAGCTACGAGCAGTACTTC.

In this sample, this clonotype turned up a few times. The CDR3 reads CAISSATSGQETQYF. In DNA form, the CDR3 reads TGTGCCATCAGTTCCGCGACTAGCGGACAAGAGACCCAGTACTTC. The chain joins TRBV10-3 to TRBJ2-5; 9 positions match TRBD2. This CDR3 comprises 15 residues. V was clipped by 5 bases and J by 2 bases; unmatched bases: 6. Germline CDR1 reads ENHRY; CDR2 reads SYGVKD.

V gene TRBV6-1 combines with J gene TRBJ2-7, with 7 bases matching TRBD1. The CDR3 contains 14 residues. Germline V gives CDR1 MNHNS, CDR2 SASEGT. J was trimmed by 5 bases and V by 6 bases; bases with no gene match: 10. DNA for the CDR3: TGTGCCAGCAGCCTCAGGCCAGGGGGTAACGAGCAGTACTTC. Its translation is CASSLRPGGNEQYF.

CDR3 sequence (DNA): TGTGCCAGCAGCGCGGCAGGGCCAACTAATGAAAAACTGTTTTTT. This gives the protein CASSAAGPTNEKLFF. This rearrangement joins TRBV7-2 to TRBJ1-4, with a tentative D call TRBD1 (5 bases). The germline gives CDR1 SGHTA, CDR2 FQGNSA. This CDR3 has 15 residues. Trimming left V 5 bases short and J 0 bases short, with 10 bases between.

This chain links TRBV3-1 with TRBJ1-1; D is unclear. V shed 5 bases and J shed 4 bases, with 17 bases lying between them. Germline V gene data show CDR1 as LGHDT and CDR2 as YNNKEL (reference sequence). This CDR3 is 15 amino acids long. CDR3 sequence: CASSSRFEGLTEAFF. The CDR3 DNA sequence: TGTGCCAGCAGCTCAAGGTTCGAGGGCCTCACTGAAGCTTTCTTT.

This clonotype has more than one count but fewer than ten. V and J are TRBV29-1 and TRBJ2-5, with 9 bases lining up with TRBD1. CDR1 and CDR2 (germline): SQVTM, ANQGSEA. The length of the CDR3 is 13 residues. J gave up 5 bases and V 6 bases, and 7 bases lay outside the gene matches. Written as DNA, the CDR3 is TGCAGCGTCTTAACAGGGGGCTCTGAGACCCAGTACTTC. It codes for CSVLTGGSETQYF.

This clonotype was picked up a small number of times. J is TRBJ1-1 and V is TRBV5-1; 7 positions match TRBD1. Trimming took 5 bases from V and 0 from J; bases not matched to a gene: 7. The germline V gene encodes CDR1 SGHRS and CDR2 YFSETQ. The CDR3 totals 15 residues. CDR3: CASRPLQGMNTEAFF. In DNA, the CDR3 is TGCGCCAGCAGACCTCTACAGGGGATGAACACTGAAGCTTTCTTT.

The chain uses TRBV29-1 and TRBJ2-1; 10 nucleotides agree with TRBD2. This CDR3 has 14 amino acids. After removal of 6 bases from V and 7 bases from J, the junction contained 9 bases not matched to a gene. Germline lookup yields CDR1 SQVTM and CDR2 ANQGSEA. CDR3 bases: TGCAGCGTGTTAGCCCTAGCGGGAGAAAATGAGCAGTTCTTC. Translating it yields CSVLALAGENEQFF.

The chain has TRBV11-1 and TRBJ2-3, with 7 bases lining up with TRBD2. Germline trimming cut 4 bases from V and 6 bases from J; bases unmatched to any gene: 13. There are 16 residues in the CDR3. Germline loops: CDR1 SGHAT, CDR2 FQDESV (reference sequence). In DNA, the CDR3 is TGTGCCAGCAGCTCCCGGACTAGTAGAGACCTGGATACGCAGTATTTT. Residues: CASSSRTSRDLDTQYF. Complete variable domain (other parts from reference TRBV11-1 and TRBJ2-3): EAEVAQSPRYKITEKSQAVAFWCDPISGHATLYWYRQILGQGPELLVQFQDESVVDDSQLPKDRFSAERLKGVDSTLKIQPAELGDSAMYLCASSSRTSRDLDTQYFGPGTRLTVL.

Ten or more counts support this clonotype. The gene calls are TRBV7-2 and TRBJ2-1; tentatively, D is TRBD2 (5 bases). V lost 1 base to trimming and J lost 4 bases, with 8 bases between them. This CDR3 is built from 14 residues. CDR1 and CDR2 (germline): SGHTA, FQGNSA. CDR3 bases: TGTGCCAGCAGCTTAGGCGGGCTGTACAATGAGCAGTTCTTC. As protein: CASSLGGLYNEQFF.